The 19 T cell receptor beta chains given below trace back to one sample, sequenced in a study of human T cells and chemical hapten exposure. TCRdb redid the calling of the RACE reads with MiXCR, one entry per CDR3 protein. The table includes some 400,000 distinct CDR3 sequences, about 5.1% detected once. The time point was: pre-sensitization, week 0. The treatment was: therapeutic diphenylcyclopropenone sensitization with weekly scalp DPC. Sequenced here: whole blood, sampled in connection with sensitization to the hapten diphenylcyclopropenone (DPC). Source of these receptors: a woman aged 50 to 65 with alopecia areata. Some clones in this sample may be carry-over from other donors' samples.

The table lists this clonotype with many counts. The V call is TRBV7-9, the J call TRBJ2-2; D not certain. Trimming took off 5 bases at V and 0 bases at J, with 10 bases between the two ends. This CDR3 region has 15 residues. The V gene's germline CDR1 is SEHNR and CDR2 FQNEAQ (reference sequence). CDR3 in amino acids: CASSIWTTNTGELFF. The CDR3 DNA sequence: TGTGCCAGCAGCATTTGGACGACGAACACCGGGGAGCTGTTTTTT.

At least ten counts were recorded for this clonotype. The V and J genes are TRBV4-1 and TRBJ1-1; 7 bases are shared with TRBD1. CDR3 length: 15 amino acids. The V segment lost 0 bases and the J segment 0 bases; nucleotides outside the gene matches: 1. CDR1 is MGHRA and CDR2 is YSYEKL in the germline V gene. The CDR3 spells CASSQEGQLNTEAFF. CDR3 nucleotide sequence: TGCGCCAGCAGCCAAGAGGGACAGTTGAACACTGAAGCTTTCTTT.

Only a few counts were recorded for this clonotype. The chain joins TRBV7-8 to TRBJ1-4, with 8 bases fitting TRBD1. The V gene end was trimmed by 5 bases and the J gene end by 2 bases; junction bases not matched to a gene: 13. Germline assignment: CDR1 SGHVS and CDR2 FQNEAQ. This CDR3 has 18 residues. CDR3 DNA sequence: TGTGCCAGCAGCCATGAGGACAGGGCCAGAGGCACTAATGAAAAACTGTTTTTT. Translated: CASSHEDRARGTNEKLFF.

V gene TRBV15 combines with J gene TRBJ1-5; no firm D call. The V end lost 1 base, the J end lost 4 bases, and 14 bases lay between the germline ends. The CDR3 extends over 16 amino acids. Germline CDR1 LNHNV, CDR2 YYDKDF (reference sequence). The CDR3 loop is CATSRGPSLSNQPQHF. CDR3 DNA sequence: TGTGCCACCAGCAGAGGGCCCAGCTTATCTAATCAGCCCCAGCATTTT. The whole variable domain, remainder taken from reference TRBV15 and TRBJ1-5, is DAMVIQNPRYQVTQFGKPVTLSCSQTLNHNVMYWYQQKSSQAPKLLFHYYDKDFNNEADTPDNFQSRRPNTSFCFLDIRSPGLGDTAMYLCATSRGPSLSNQPQHFGDGTRLSIL.

This clonotype was detected a few times. The chain is built from TRBV7-9 and TRBJ2-7, with 9 bases lining up with TRBD1. The junction had 6 bases not matched to a gene; V was cut back by 5 bases and J by 1 base. The CDR3 runs to 15 residues. Germline CDR1 and CDR2: SEHNR and FQNEAQ (reference sequence). DNA of the CDR3: TGTGCCAGCAGCGCACAGGGGGCGCCATCCTACGAGCAGTACTTC. Residues: CASSAQGAPSYEQYF.

There are a few counts of this clonotype. The chain is built from TRBV12-3 or TRBV12-4 and TRBJ2-1, with a weak D call TRBD2 (6 bases). This CDR3 is built from 15 residues. The V gene lost 5 bases and the J gene lost 1 base, with 12 bases spanning the gap. CDR3 sequence: CASSESGRSYNEQFF. DNA of the CDR3: TGTGCCAGCAGTGAATCCGGGAGATCCTACAATGAGCAGTTCTTC.

This clonotype was counted once. A read error may be the cause here, since a much bigger clone is one base away. The chain carries TRBV24-1 and TRBJ2-2; D may correspond to TRBD1 or TRBD2 (5 bases each). The length of the CDR3 is 15 residues. Per germline, CDR1 KGHDR and CDR2 SFDVKD. The CDR3 DNA follows: TGTGCCAACAGTGCCACGGGACGCTCGGCCGGGGAGCTGTTTTTT. It specifies CANSATGRSAGELFF.

This clonotype was seen more than once but under ten times. The chain joins TRBV13 to TRBJ2-7; D is perhaps TRBD2 (5 bases). This CDR3 region has 16 residues. The germline V and J ends were trimmed by 0 bases and 2 bases, with 14 bases remaining between them. Germline V gives CDR1 PRHDT, CDR2 FYEKMQ (reference sequence). CDR3 sequence (DNA): TGTGCCAGCAGCTTAGGGGCCCGGGGTTCGCCCTACGAGCAGTACTTC. It is translated as CASSLGARGSPYEQYF. The whole variable domain, filled in from reference TRBV13 and TRBJ2-7, reads AAGVIQSPRHLIKEKRETATLKCYPIPRHDTVYWYQQGPGQDPQFLISFYEKMQSDKGSIPDRFSAQQFSDYHSELNMSSLELGDSALYFCASSLGARGSPYEQYFGPGTRLTVT.

This clonotype was seen a handful of times. One end of the junction fails to match germline, which may point to a read error. The chain combines TRBV20-1 with TRBJ1-1, with D hard to call. CDR3 length: 13 amino acids. Looked up from germline, CDR1 is DFQATT and CDR2 is SNEGSKA (reference sequence). The CDR3 DNA reads TGCAGTGCGAGAGCTCCACTCAACACTGAAGCTTTCTTT. Its protein product is CSARAPLNTEAFF.

This clonotype appeared many times. V usage is TRBV15 and J usage is TRBJ1-1, with D possibly matching TRBD1 (6 bases). Germline V gene data show CDR1 as LNHNV and CDR2 as YYDKDF (reference sequence). V lost 0 bases and J lost 5, with 10 bases in between. The CDR3 runs 14 residues. The CDR3 sequence is CATSRDRRGTEAFF. In DNA, the CDR3 is TGTGCCACCAGCAGAGATAGGAGGGGGACTGAAGCTTTCTTT.

This clonotype came up a few times. The chain uses TRBV6-5 and TRBJ1-6; the D gene is possibly TRBD1 (5 bases). The germline gives CDR1 MNHEY, CDR2 SVGAGI. The CDR3 is made up of 15 amino acids. Trimming removed 0 bases at V and 8 bases at J, with 11 bases between. In DNA, the CDR3 is TGTGCCAGCAGTTACTCCCGGGGGGGTGATTCACCCCTCCACTTT. This gives the protein CASSYSRGGDSPLHF.

Turning to this clonotype: One base away lies a much larger clone, so this may be a sequencing read error. V and J are TRBV3-1 and TRBJ2-1, with D perhaps assigned TRBD1 or TRBD2 (5 bases each). The germline V gene has CDR1 LGHDT and CDR2 YNNKEL (reference sequence). The CDR3 spans 16 residues. As DNA, the CDR3 is TGTACCAGCAGCCCTCTAGGGACCCTGGCGCGGAGTGTCCTGTTCTTC. The encoded protein is CTSSPLGTLARSVLFF.

Many counts were recorded for this clonotype. The chain combines TRBV6-5 with TRBJ2-7, with 8 bases identical to TRBD1. The V and J ends lost 6 bases and 2 bases, in that order; junction bases with no gene match: 9. Germline loops: CDR1 MNHEY, CDR2 SVGAGI. The CDR3 is made up of 15 amino acids. The CDR3 coding sequence is TGTGCCAGCAGGTTGGGACAGGCTGAAACCTACGAGCAGTACTTC. This codes for CASRLGQAETYEQYF.

The CDR3 DNA follows: TGTGCCAGCAGCGCCCGCGGACAGACAGACACTGAAGCTTTCTTT. Translating it yields CASSARGQTDTEAFF. The chain combines TRBV11-2 with TRBJ1-1, with D maybe TRBD1 (6 bases). V lost 5 bases and J lost 3, with 16 bases in between. Per germline, CDR1 SGHAT and CDR2 FQNNGV. CDR3 length equals 15 residues.

This clonotype showed up just a few times. V and J are TRBV2 and TRBJ2-3, with D possibly TRBD2 on 6 matching bases. Deletions cut 7 bases from V and 0 bases from J, with 11 bases between. This CDR3 is 14 amino acids long. Germline V gene data show CDR1 as SNHLY and CDR2 as FYNNEI. CDR3 amino acids: CASNRDFSTDTQYF. In DNA, the CDR3 is TGTGCCAGCAACCGGGACTTTAGCACAGATACGCAGTATTTT.

This sequence joins TRBV9 and TRBJ2-3, with 11 bases lining up with TRBD2. V lost 0 bases and J lost 6; bases outside the gene matches: 6. The CDR3 length is 16 residues. Germline V gene lookup returns CDR1 SGDLS and CDR2 YYNGEE. The CDR3 here is CASSVGQLAGDDTQYF. As DNA, the CDR3 is TGTGCCAGCAGCGTAGGCCAACTAGCGGGAGACGATACGCAGTATTTT.

The chain links TRBV28 to TRBJ2-7, with D perhaps given as TRBD1 or TRBD2 (5 bases each). The CDR3 length is 15 residues. Trimming took off 3 bases at V and 6 bases at J, with 18 bases between the two ends. Looked up from germline, CDR1 is MDHEN and CDR2 is SYDVKM. CDR3 coding DNA: TGTGCCAGCAGTTTGCCCGGGACGGGGAGATCCGAGCAGTACTTC. This codes for CASSLPGTGRSEQYF.

This clonotype was counted a few times. The rearrangement uses TRBV12-3 or TRBV12-4 and TRBJ2-7, with D possibly being TRBD2 (6 bases). Trimming cost V 5 bases and J 0 bases, with 17 bases left between them. The CDR3 contains 16 residues. The DNA for the CDR3 is TGTGCCAGCAGTGGGGGGTCCTCAAGCGGCTCCTACGAGCAGTACTTC. Translating gives CASSGGSSSGSYEQYF.

This clonotype was seen a few times. The J gene is TRBJ2-5, the V gene TRBV29-1; 8 bases map to TRBD1. Per the germline V gene, CDR1 is SQVTM and CDR2 is ANQGSEA. This CDR3 is built from 12 residues. The V segment lost 6 bases and the J segment 5 bases; nucleotides outside the gene matches: 5. For the CDR3, the DNA is TGCAGCGTGGACAGGGCGCGGGAGACCCAGTACTTC. This gives the protein CSVDRARETQYF.